This note documents a single TCR beta chain sequence. This specimen belongs to a study of shared clonotypes between healthy human individuals. The germline gives CDR1 SQVTM, CDR2 ANQGSEA. Trimming pared 5 bases from V and 5 bases from J, leaving 18 bases between. The CDR3 length is 14 residues. Sequencing was performed with immunoSEQ multiplex PCR; in TCRdb, only in-frame clones are kept and a portion is missing. Of under 1,900,000 clones in the sample, 97% to 99% were seen once. The rearrangement joins TRBV29-1 to TRBJ2-5, with D tentatively TRBD2 (5 bases). This receptor was taken from a young man in good health. Sequencing was carried out using naive CD4+ T cells sorted from blood. The subset is: CD45RA+ positively selected. The CDR3 reads CSVPSGRKGETQYF. The DNA for the CDR3 is TGCAGCGTTCCCAGCGGACGGAAAGGGGAGACCCAGTACTTC.